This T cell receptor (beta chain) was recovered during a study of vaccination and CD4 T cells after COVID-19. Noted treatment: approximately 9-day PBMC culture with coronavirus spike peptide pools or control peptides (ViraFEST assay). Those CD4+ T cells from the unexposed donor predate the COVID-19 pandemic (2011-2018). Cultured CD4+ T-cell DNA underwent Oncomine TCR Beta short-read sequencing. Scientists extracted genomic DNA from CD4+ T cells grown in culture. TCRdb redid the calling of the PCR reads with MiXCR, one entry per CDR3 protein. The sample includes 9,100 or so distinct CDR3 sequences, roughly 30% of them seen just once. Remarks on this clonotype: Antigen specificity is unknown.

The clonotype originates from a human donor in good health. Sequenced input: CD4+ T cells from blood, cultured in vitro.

This CDR3 is CASSFWQEVPNEKLFF. As DNA, the CDR3 is TGTGCCAGCAGCTTCTGGCAGGAGGTTCCTAATGAAAAACTGTTTTTT. The chain couples TRBV7-9 to TRBJ1-4; D not resolved. Germline V lookup: CDR1 SEHNR, CDR2 FQNEAQ (reference sequence). The germline V and J ends were trimmed by 3 bases and 3 bases, with 14 bases remaining between them. This CDR3 is built from 16 residues.